Sequencing of this T cell receptor beta chain was carried out in a study of blood T cell repertoires in COVID-19. Looking at the study overall: Specimens from acute and convalescent COVID-19 originated in the United States, Italy and Spain.

V was clipped by 4 bases and J by 4 bases, with 14 bases between them. The CDR3 is 15 residues long. The germline V gene has CDR1 SGDLS and CDR2 YYNGEE. In the source study's methods: Amplification of reference gene primers was used by the study to estimate nucleated cell counts. Method: immunoSEQ multiplex PCR; TCRdb's copy keeps in-frame clones and lacks some. V and J calls and clone size are copied from that table; D and trimming were computed from the DNA. The sample holds more than 250,000 clones, approximately 88% seen once. The source is a woman in her 40s with acute COVID-19. Specimen: PBMCs or T cells enriched from blood (not recorded which). The chain employs TRBV9 and TRBJ1-4; D is unresolved. The DNA for the CDR3 is TGTGCCAGCAGCCTCCGTCAGGAGGGTAATGAAAAACTGTTTTTT. It is translated as CASSLRQEGNEKLFF.